The 23 T cell receptor beta chains below were found in one sample sequenced in a study of cytomegalovirus exposure and HLA in healthy donors. Both 60 Vbeta primers and 13 Jbeta primers went into the PCR. Generated by immunoSEQ multiplex PCR, the TCRdb table keeps only in-frame clones and is missing some. The sample has 100,000 to 150,000 clones, around 78% seen once. Sequenced: PBMCs. These receptors all stem from a woman aged 40 to 50 in good health and CMV-seronegative.

The CDR3 here is CASSDPPGLAGGRLKGDTQYF. The CDR3 region has the DNA TGTGCCAGCAGTGACCCTCCGGGACTAGCGGGAGGAAGGCTCAAGGGAGATACGCAGTATTTT. This chain connects TRBV2 to TRBJ2-3, with 15 bases fitting TRBD2. This CDR3 has 21 residues. CDR1 SNHLY and CDR2 FYNNEI come from the germline V gene. J lost 5 bases, V lost 3 bases, and 18 bases had no gene match.

The rearrangement joins TRBV6-5 to TRBJ1-6, with D perhaps matching TRBD1 (5 bases). The CDR3 is 13 amino acids. Trimming removed 5 bases from V and 9 bases from J, with 11 bases in between. Looked up from germline, CDR1 is MNHEY and CDR2 is SVGAGI. Written as DNA, the CDR3 is TGTGCCAGCAGTCCAGGGTTGTTTTCACCCCTCCACTTT. Translation gives CASSPGLFSPLHF.

The gene calls are TRBV5-1 and TRBJ1-1, with unresolved D. V was shortened by 1 base and J by 10 bases, with 14 bases between the two germline ends. CDR1 is SGHRS, CDR2 YFSETQ, per germline. This CDR3 is built from 13 residues. As DNA, the CDR3 is TGCGCCAGCAGCTTGTCCGGGGAGGTCGGAGCTTTCTTT. It translates to CASSLSGEVGAFF.

A few counts support this clone. The chain employs TRBV5-4 and TRBJ2-7; 11 nucleotides align to TRBD1. Germline CDR1 SGHNT, CDR2 YYREEE (reference sequence). The CDR3 is made up of 16 amino acids. V lost 5 bases to trimming and J lost 2 bases; unmatched junction nucleotides: 9. The CDR3 region is CASRAAGTGGPYEQYF. The DNA for the CDR3 is TGTGCCAGCAGGGCTGCAGGGACAGGGGGGCCCTACGAGCAGTACTTC.

The chain carries TRBV9 and TRBJ2-2; TRBD2 is a possible D gene (5 bases). The CDR3 sequence is 17 residues long. Trimming cost V 0 bases and J 0 bases, with 12 bases left between them. Germline V gives CDR1 SGDLS, CDR2 YYNGEE. As DNA, the CDR3 is TGTGCCAGCAGCGTAGCCACCTACGGGGCGAACACCGGGGAGCTGTTTTTT. Amino acid sequence: CASSVATYGANTGELFF. Based on the CDR3 plus reference TRBV9 and TRBJ2-2, the full variable domain is DSGVTQTPKHLITATGQRVTLRCSPRSGDLSVYWYQQSLDQGLQFLIQYYNGEERAKGNILERFSAQQFPDLHSELNLSSLELGDSALYFCASSVATYGANTGELFFGEGSRLTVL.

This rearrangement joins TRBV29-1 to TRBJ1-1; tentative D call: TRBD1 (6 bases). The V gene's germline CDR1 is SQVTM and CDR2 ANQGSEA. CDR3 length: 13 amino acids. The V and J ends lost 5 bases and 2 bases respectively, with 12 bases between them. CDR3 region: CSVSRTVNTEAFF. CDR3 bases: TGCAGCGTTTCCAGGACAGTAAACACTGAAGCTTTCTTT. The full variable domain, rest sourced from reference TRBV29-1 and TRBJ1-1, is SAVISQKPSRDICQRGTSLTIQCQVDSQVTMMFWYRQQPGQSLTLIATANQGSEATYESGFVIDKFPISRPNLTFSTLTVSNMSPEDSSIYLCSVSRTVNTEAFFGQGTRLTVV.

The chain is built from TRBV6-5 and TRBJ1-2; D possibly corresponds to TRBD1 (6 bases). Per germline, CDR1 MNHEY and CDR2 SVGAGI. V was clipped by 5 bases and J by 7 bases, with 11 bases between them. The CDR3 is 12 amino acids. The CDR3 sequence: CASSNTGFGYTF. The CDR3, as DNA: TGTGCCAGCAGTAACACAGGGTTTGGCTACACCTTC.

V usage is TRBV6-5 and J usage is TRBJ2-1, with 12 nucleotides matching TRBD1. CDR3 length equals 15 residues. Germline CDR1 MNHEY, CDR2 SVGAGI. V was clipped by 4 bases and J by 11 bases; unmatched bases: 9. CDR3 coding DNA: TGTGCCAGCAGTTCTTCCGGGACAGGGGGCGCGAAGCAGTTCTTC. Translating it yields CASSSSGTGGAKQFF.

The chain carries TRBV19 and TRBJ1-1; unclear D gene. Trimming took 4 bases from V and 6 from J, leaving 15 bases between them. The germline CDR1 and CDR2 sequences are LNHDA and SQIVND (reference sequence). The CDR3 is 14 residues long. The CDR3 coding sequence is TGTGCCAGTAGTAGGCCTCCGGAGGTCCCTGAAGCTTTCTTT. It specifies CASSRPPEVPEAFF.

The chain couples TRBV14 to TRBJ1-2, with 7 bases that match TRBD1. Germline V gives CDR1 SGHDN, CDR2 FVKESK. The CDR3 loop spans 13 amino acids. J was trimmed by 4 bases and V by 4 bases; bases with no gene match: 3. CDR3 sequence (DNA): TGTGCCAGCAGCCTGGACAGGATCTATGGCTACACCTTC. It yields the protein CASSLDRIYGYTF.

This clone showed up just a few times. The rearrangement links TRBV6-1 to TRBJ1-1; D possibly corresponds to TRBD1 (5 bases). Germline-derived CDR1 and CDR2 are MNHNS and SASEGT. The CDR3 consists of 16 residues. With 1 base removed from V and 1 base from J, the gap between germline ends came to 13 bases. CDR3 coding DNA: TGTGCCAGCAGTGAAGAACCCTGGGGCGGGAACACTGAAGCTTTCTTT. This codes for CASSEEPWGGNTEAFF.

The genes are TRBV27 and TRBJ2-5; maybe TRBD1 (5 bases). CDR3 length: 15 amino acids. V lost 2 bases to trimming and J lost 0 bases, with 10 bases between them. The germline V gene encodes CDR1 MNHEY and CDR2 SMNVEV (reference sequence). Here the CDR3 reads CASSLGAEYQETQYF. Written as DNA, the CDR3 is TGTGCCAGCAGTTTAGGGGCAGAGTACCAAGAGACCCAGTACTTC.

This chain uses TRBV7-9 with TRBJ1-5; TRBD1 is a possible D gene (5 bases). Germline V lookup: CDR1 SEHNR, CDR2 FQNEAQ (reference sequence). The germline V and J ends were trimmed by 0 bases and 2 bases, with 5 bases remaining between them. The CDR3 contains 14 residues. The CDR3 nucleotides read TGTGCCAGCAGCTTAGCAGGGGGCAATCAGCCCCAGCATTTT. It is translated as CASSLAGGNQPQHF.

V is TRBV2 and J is TRBJ2-2; D perhaps matches TRBD1 (5 bases). This CDR3 is built from 14 residues. Trimming removed 7 bases at V and 7 bases at J, with 16 bases between. Germline assignment: CDR1 SNHLY and CDR2 FYNNEI. Written as DNA, the CDR3 is TGTGCCAGCAATTGGGGCAGGGTGGACGGGGAGCTGTTTTTT. Its translation is CASNWGRVDGELFF. The whole variable domain, filled in from reference TRBV2 and TRBJ2-2, reads EPEVTQTPSHQVTQMGQEVILRCVPISNHLYFYWYRQILGQKVEFLVSFYNNEISEKSEIFDDQFSVERPDGSNFTLKIRSTKLEDSAMYFCASNWGRVDGELFFGEGSRLTVL.

The V call is TRBV2, the J call TRBJ2-2; TRBD2 matches 8 bases. Germline CDR1 is SNHLY and CDR2 is FYNNEI. Trimming cost V 4 bases and J 1 base; bases outside gene matches: 2. This CDR3 is built from 15 residues. CDR3 bases: TGTGCCAGCAGTGCCCTAGCGGGGAACACCGGGGAGCTGTTTTTT. This encodes CASSALAGNTGELFF.

The chain employs TRBV18 and TRBJ1-1, with D unclear. The CDR3 is 12 amino acids. Trimming stripped 3 bases from V and 4 bases from J, with 6 bases between. CDR1 KGHSH and CDR2 LQKENI come from the germline V gene. DNA for the CDR3: TGTGCCAGCTCACCGGCCCTCACTGAAGCTTTCTTT. This encodes CASSPALTEAFF.

The chain has TRBV28 and TRBJ1-5, with D uncertain. The length of the CDR3 is 12 residues. CDR1 is MDHEN, CDR2 SYDVKM, per germline. V was pared by 1 base and J by 9 bases, with 7 bases between. CDR3 sequence reads: CASSLSSLPQHF. The CDR3 DNA sequence: TGTGCCAGCAGTTTATCGTCTCTGCCCCAGCATTTT.

V usage is TRBV7-8 and J usage is TRBJ1-6; D uncertain. Germline loops: CDR1 SGHVS, CDR2 FQNEAQ. The CDR3 is made up of 14 amino acids. Trimming left V 5 bases short and J 7 bases short, with 12 bases between. This CDR3 is CASSTEEMNSPLHF. Here the CDR3 DNA reads TGTGCCAGCAGCACAGAAGAAATGAATTCACCCCTCCACTTT.

The rearrangement links TRBV4-2 to TRBJ2-1; 7 bases match TRBD2. Per germline, CDR1 LGHNA and CDR2 YNFKEQ. V shed 0 bases and J 9 bases; nucleotides not matched to a gene: 5. The length of the CDR3 is 14 residues. CDR3 coding DNA: TGTGCCAGCAGCCAAGAAAAGCGGGACTTTGAGCAGTTCTTC. Its protein product is CASSQEKRDFEQFF.

This clone has a handful of counts. V is TRBV7-2 and J is TRBJ1-1; D gene uncertain. Germline values: CDR1 SGHTA, CDR2 FQGNSA. V lost 4 bases, J lost 9 bases, and 6 bases lay in between. The length of the CDR3 is 10 residues. CDR3 in DNA: TGTGCCAGCAGCTCTGAGAAAGCTTTCTTT. It is translated as CASSSEKAFF.

The chain carries TRBV9 and TRBJ1-2, with D possibly being TRBD1 (6 bases). Between the trimmed V and J ends, which lost 3 bases and 1 base, there was a span of 10 bases. Germline CDR1 is SGDLS and CDR2 is YYNGEE. This CDR3 is built from 14 residues. The CDR3 loop is CASSGYRVNYGYTF. The CDR3 DNA reads as TGTGCCAGCAGCGGGTACAGGGTTAACTATGGCTACACCTTC.

V and J are TRBV28 and TRBJ1-2; D not resolved. Germline V gene lookup returns CDR1 MDHEN and CDR2 SYDVKM. V was pared by 5 bases and J by 4 bases, with 14 bases between. The CDR3 runs to 14 residues. The CDR3 spells CASSPNEDFYGYTF. The CDR3 DNA sequence: TGTGCCAGCAGTCCAAACGAGGACTTCTATGGCTACACCTTC.

J is TRBJ1-1 and V is TRBV11-2; no firm D call. V lost 7 bases to trimming and J lost 4 bases, with 16 bases between them. The CDR3 spans 14 residues. In germline, CDR1 is SGHAT, CDR2 FQNNGV. The CDR3 DNA follows: TGTGCCAGCACTTTCATGGGCTTATCCACTGAAGCTTTCTTT. Translation gives CASTFMGLSTEAFF. The whole variable domain, filled in from reference TRBV11-2 and TRBJ1-1, reads EAGVAQSPRYKIIEKRQSVAFWCNPISGHATLYWYQQILGQGPKLLIQFQNNGVVDDSQLPKDRFSAERLKGVDSTLKIQPAKLEDSAVYLCASTFMGLSTEAFFGQGTRLTVV.